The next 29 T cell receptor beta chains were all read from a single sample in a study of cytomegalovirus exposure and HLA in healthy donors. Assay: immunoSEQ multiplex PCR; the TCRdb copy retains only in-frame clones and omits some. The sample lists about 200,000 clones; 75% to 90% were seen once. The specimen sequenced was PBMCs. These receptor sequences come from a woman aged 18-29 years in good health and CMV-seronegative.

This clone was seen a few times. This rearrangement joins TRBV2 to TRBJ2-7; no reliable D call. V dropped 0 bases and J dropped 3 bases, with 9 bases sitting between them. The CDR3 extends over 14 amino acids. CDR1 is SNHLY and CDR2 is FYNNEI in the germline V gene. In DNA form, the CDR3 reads TGTGCCAGCAGTGAAGCGGAACACATCTACGAGCAGTACTTC. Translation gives CASSEAEHIYEQYF. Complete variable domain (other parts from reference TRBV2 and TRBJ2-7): EPEVTQTPSHQVTQMGQEVILRCVPISNHLYFYWYRQILGQKVEFLVSFYNNEISEKSEIFDDQFSVERPDGSNFTLKIRSTKLEDSAMYFCASSEAEHIYEQYFGPGTRLTVT.

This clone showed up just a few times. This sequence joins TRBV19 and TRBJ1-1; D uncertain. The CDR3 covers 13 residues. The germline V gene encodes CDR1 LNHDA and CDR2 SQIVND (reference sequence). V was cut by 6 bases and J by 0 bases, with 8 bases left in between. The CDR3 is CASSWQLNTEAFF. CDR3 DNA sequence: TGTGCCAGTAGCTGGCAGCTGAACACTGAAGCTTTCTTT.

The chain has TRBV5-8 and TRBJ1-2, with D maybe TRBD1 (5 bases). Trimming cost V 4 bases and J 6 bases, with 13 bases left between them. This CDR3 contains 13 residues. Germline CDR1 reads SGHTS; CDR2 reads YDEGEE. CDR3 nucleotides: TGTGCCAGCAGCCACGGGACGAGAGATGGCTACACCTTC. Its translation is CASSHGTRDGYTF.

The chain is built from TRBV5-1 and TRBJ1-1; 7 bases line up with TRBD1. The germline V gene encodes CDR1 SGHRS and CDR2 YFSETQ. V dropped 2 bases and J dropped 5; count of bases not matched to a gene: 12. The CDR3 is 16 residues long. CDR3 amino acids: CASSFGDRALRTEAFF. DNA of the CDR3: TGCGCCAGCAGCTTTGGTGACAGGGCCCTTAGGACTGAAGCTTTCTTT.

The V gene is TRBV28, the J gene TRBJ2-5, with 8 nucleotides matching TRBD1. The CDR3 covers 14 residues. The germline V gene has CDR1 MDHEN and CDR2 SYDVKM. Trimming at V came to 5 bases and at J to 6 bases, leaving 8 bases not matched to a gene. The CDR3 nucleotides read TGTGCCAGCAGTCGACAAGACAGGGGAAAGACCCAGTACTTC. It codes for CASSRQDRGKTQYF.

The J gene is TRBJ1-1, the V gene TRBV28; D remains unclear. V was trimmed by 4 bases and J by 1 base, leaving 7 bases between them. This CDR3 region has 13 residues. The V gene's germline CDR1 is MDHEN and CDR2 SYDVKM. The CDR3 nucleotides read TGTGCCAGCAGTTCCACACGGAACACTGAAGCTTTCTTT. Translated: CASSSTRNTEAFF.

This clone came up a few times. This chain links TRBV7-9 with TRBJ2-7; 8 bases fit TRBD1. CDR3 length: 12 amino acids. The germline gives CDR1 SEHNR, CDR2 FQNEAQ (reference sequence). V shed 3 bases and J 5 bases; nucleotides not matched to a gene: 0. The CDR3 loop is CASSLTGDEQYF. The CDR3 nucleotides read TGTGCCAGCAGCTTGACAGGGGACGAGCAGTACTTC.

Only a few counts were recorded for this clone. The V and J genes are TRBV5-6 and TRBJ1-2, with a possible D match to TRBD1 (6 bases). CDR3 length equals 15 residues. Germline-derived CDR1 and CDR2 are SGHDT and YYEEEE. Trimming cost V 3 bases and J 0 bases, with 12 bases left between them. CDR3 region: CASSSRRTANYGYTF. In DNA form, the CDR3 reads TGTGCCAGCAGCTCCCGGCGGACAGCTAACTATGGCTACACCTTC.

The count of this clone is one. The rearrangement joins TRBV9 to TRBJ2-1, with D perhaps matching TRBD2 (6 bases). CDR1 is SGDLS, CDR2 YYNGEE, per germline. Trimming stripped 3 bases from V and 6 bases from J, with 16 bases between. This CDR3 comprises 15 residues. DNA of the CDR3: TGTGCCAGCAGCGCACCGGGACTCAAACGCAATGAGCAGTTCTTC. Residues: CASSAPGLKRNEQFF.

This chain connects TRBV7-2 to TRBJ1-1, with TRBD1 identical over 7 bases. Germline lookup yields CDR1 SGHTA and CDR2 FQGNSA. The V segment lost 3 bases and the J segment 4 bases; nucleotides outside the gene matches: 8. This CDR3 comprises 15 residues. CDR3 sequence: CASSFNRGLSTEAFF. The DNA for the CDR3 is TGTGCCAGCAGCTTCAACAGGGGCTTAAGCACTGAAGCTTTCTTT.

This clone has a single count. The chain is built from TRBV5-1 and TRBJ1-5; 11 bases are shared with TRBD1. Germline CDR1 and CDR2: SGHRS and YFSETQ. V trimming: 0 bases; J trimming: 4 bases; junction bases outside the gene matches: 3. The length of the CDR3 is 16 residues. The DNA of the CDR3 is TGCGCCAGCAGCTTGGGCGGGACAGGGGGAAATCAGCCCCAGCATTTT. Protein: CASSLGGTGGNQPQHF.

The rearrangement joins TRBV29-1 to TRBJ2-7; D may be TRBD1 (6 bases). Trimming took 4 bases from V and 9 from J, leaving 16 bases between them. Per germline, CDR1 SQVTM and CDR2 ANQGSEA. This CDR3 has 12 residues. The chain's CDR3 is CSVVEGGAWQYF. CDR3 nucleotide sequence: TGCAGCGTTGTAGAAGGGGGTGCGTGGCAGTACTTC.

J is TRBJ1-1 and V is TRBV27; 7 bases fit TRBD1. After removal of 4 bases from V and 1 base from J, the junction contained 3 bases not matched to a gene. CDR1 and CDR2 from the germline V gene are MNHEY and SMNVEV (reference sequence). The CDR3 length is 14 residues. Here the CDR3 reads CASSWGQTNTEAFF. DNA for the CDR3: TGTGCCAGCAGTTGGGGACAGACGAACACTGAAGCTTTCTTT.

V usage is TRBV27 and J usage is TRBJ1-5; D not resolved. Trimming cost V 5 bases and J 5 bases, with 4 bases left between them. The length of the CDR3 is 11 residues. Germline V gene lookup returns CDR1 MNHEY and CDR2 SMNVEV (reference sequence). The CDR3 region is CASSLYQPQHF. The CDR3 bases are TGTGCCAGCAGTCTTTATCAGCCCCAGCATTTT.

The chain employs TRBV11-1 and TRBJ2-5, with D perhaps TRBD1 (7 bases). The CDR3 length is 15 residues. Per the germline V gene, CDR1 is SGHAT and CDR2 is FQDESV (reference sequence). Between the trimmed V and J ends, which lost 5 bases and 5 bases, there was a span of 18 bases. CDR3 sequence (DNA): TGTGCCAGCAGCCTCAACAGGGGAGGTATGGAGACCCAGTACTTC. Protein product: CASSLNRGGMETQYF.

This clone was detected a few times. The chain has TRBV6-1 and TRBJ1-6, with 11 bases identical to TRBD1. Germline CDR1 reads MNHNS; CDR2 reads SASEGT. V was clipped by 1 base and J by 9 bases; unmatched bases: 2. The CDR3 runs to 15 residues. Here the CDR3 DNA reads TGTGCCAGCAGTGAAGGGACAGGGGGCGCTTCACCCCTCCACTTT. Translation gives CASSEGTGGASPLHF.

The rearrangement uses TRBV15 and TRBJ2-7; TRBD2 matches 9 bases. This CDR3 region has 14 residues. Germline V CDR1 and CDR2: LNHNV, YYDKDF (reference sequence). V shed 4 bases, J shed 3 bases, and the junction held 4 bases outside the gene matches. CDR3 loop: CATSKGLAGYEQYF. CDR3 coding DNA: TGTGCCACCAGCAAGGGACTAGCTGGCTACGAGCAGTACTTC.

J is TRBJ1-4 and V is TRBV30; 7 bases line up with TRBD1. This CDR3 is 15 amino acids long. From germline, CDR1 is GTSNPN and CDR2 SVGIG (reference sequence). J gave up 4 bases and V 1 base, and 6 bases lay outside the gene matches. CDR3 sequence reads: CAWSAGDSFNEKLFF. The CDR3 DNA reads TGTGCCTGGAGTGCAGGGGACAGCTTTAATGAAAAACTGTTTTTT.

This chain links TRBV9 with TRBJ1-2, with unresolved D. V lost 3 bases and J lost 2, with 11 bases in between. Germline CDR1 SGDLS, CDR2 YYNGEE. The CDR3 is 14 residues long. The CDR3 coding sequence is TGTGCCAGCAGCGATGTTCCCGGGAACTATGGCTACACCTTC. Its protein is CASSDVPGNYGYTF.

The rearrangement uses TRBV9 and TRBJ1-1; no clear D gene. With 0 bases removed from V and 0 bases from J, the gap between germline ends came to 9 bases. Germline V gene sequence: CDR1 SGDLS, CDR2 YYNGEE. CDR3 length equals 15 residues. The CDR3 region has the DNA TGTGCCAGCAGCGTAGATAATAGGATGAACACTGAAGCTTTCTTT. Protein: CASSVDNRMNTEAFF.

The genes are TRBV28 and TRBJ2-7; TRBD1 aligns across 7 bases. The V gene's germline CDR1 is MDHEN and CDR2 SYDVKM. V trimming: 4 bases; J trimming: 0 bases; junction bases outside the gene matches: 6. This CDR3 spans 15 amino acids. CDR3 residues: CASSSGTDLSYEQYF. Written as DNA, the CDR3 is TGTGCCAGCAGTTCCGGGACAGATCTCTCCTACGAGCAGTACTTC.

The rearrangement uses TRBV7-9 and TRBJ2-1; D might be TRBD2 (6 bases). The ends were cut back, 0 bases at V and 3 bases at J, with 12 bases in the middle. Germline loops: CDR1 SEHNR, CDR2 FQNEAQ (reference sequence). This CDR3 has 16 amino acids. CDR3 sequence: CASSLAAWGDYNEQFF. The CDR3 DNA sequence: TGTGCCAGCAGCTTAGCCGCTTGGGGGGACTACAATGAGCAGTTCTTC.

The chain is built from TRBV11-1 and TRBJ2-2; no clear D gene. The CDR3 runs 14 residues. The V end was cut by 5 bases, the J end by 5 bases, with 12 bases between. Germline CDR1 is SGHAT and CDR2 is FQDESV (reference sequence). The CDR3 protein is CASSASRMTGELFF. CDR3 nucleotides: TGTGCCAGCAGCGCCTCGAGGATGACCGGGGAGCTGTTTTTT.

DNA for the CDR3: TGTGCCAGCAGTGAATGGGGATATAATCAGCCCCAGCATTTT. Its protein product is CASSEWGYNQPQHF. The chain uses TRBV2 and TRBJ1-5, with D hard to call. The CDR3 sequence is 14 residues long. V was trimmed by 2 bases and J by 4 bases, leaving 9 bases between them. In germline, CDR1 is SNHLY, CDR2 FYNNEI. Full variable domain (remainder filled in from reference TRBV2 and TRBJ1-5): EPEVTQTPSHQVTQMGQEVILRCVPISNHLYFYWYRQILGQKVEFLVSFYNNEISEKSEIFDDQFSVERPDGSNFTLKIRSTKLEDSAMYFCASSEWGYNQPQHFGDGTRLSIL.

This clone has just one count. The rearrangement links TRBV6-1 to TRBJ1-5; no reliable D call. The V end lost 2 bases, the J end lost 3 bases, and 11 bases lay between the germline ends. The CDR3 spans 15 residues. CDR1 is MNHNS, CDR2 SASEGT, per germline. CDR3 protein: CASSERGANNQPQHF. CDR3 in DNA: TGTGCCAGCAGTGAACGGGGTGCTAACAATCAGCCCCAGCATTTT.

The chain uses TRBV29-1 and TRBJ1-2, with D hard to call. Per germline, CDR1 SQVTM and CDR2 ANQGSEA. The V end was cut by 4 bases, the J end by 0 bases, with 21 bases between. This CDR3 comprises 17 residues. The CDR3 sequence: CSVVGQAGAVANYGYTF. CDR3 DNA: TGCAGCGTTGTCGGCCAGGCGGGAGCTGTCGCTAACTATGGCTACACCTTC. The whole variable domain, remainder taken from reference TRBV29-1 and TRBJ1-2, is SAVISQKPSRDICQRGTSLTIQCQVDSQVTMMFWYRQQPGQSLTLIATANQGSEATYESGFVIDKFPISRPNLTFSTLTVSNMSPEDSSIYLCSVVGQAGAVANYGYTFGSGTRLTVV.

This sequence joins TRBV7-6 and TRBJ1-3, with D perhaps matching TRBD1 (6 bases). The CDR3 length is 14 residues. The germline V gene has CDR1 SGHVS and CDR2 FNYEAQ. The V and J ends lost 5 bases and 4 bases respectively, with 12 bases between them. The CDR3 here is CASSPQGIGNTIYF. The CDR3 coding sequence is TGTGCCAGCAGCCCACAGGGTATAGGAAACACCATATATTTT. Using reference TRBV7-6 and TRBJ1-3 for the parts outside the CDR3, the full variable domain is GAGVSQSPRYKVTKRGQDVALRCDPISGHVSLYWYRQALGQGPEFLTYFNYEAQQDKSGLPNDRFSAERPEGSISTLTIQRTEQRDSAMYRCASSPQGIGNTIYFGEGSWLTVV.

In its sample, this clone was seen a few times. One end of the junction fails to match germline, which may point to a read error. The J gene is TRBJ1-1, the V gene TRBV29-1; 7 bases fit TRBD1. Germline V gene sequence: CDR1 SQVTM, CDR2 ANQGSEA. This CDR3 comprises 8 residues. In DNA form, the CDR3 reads TGCAGCGTTGCGCGGACAGGCTTT. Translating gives CSVARTGF.

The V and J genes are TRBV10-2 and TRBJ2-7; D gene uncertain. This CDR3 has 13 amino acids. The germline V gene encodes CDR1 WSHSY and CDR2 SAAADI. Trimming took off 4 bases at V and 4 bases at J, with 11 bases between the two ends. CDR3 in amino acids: CASSAGSDYEQYF. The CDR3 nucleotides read TGCGCCAGCAGTGCGGGCAGCGATTACGAGCAGTACTTC.